This entry lists 20 T cell receptor beta chains sequenced from one sample in a study of vaccination and CD4 T cells after COVID-19. Oncomine TCR Beta short-read sequencing was applied to DNA from cultured CD4+ T cells. Investigators isolated genomic DNA from cultured CD4+ T cells. From the PCR reads, TCRdb called clonotypes with MiXCR, one entry per CDR3 protein. Among about 9,300 distinct CDR3 sequences listed, 30% to 35% were seen once. Specified treatment: approximately 11-day PBMC culture with coronavirus spike peptide pools or control peptides (ViraFEST assay). The unexposed donor's CD4+ T cells were collected before the COVID-19 pandemic (2011-2018). These receptors are not linked to any known antigen. The sample was CD4+ T cells from blood, cultured in vitro. These receptor sequences come from a human donor in good health.

The V and J genes are TRBV11-1 and TRBJ2-7, with D perhaps being TRBD1 or TRBD2 (5 bases each). V lost 2 bases to trimming and J lost 2 bases, with 19 bases between them. In germline, CDR1 is SGHAT, CDR2 FQDESV (reference sequence). This CDR3 is built from 17 residues. The CDR3 here is CASSLRGAAPVPYEQYF. The CDR3 coding sequence is TGTGCCAGCAGCTTAAGAGGGGCAGCCCCAGTCCCCTACGAGCAGTACTTC.

This clonotype was seen a few times. The chain carries TRBV7-2 and TRBJ1-6; a weak D match, TRBD1 (6 bases). Trimming cost V 3 bases and J 7 bases, with 13 bases left between them. There are 15 residues in the CDR3. The germline CDR1 and CDR2 sequences are SGHTA and FQGNSA. Here the CDR3 reads CASSFSRGLNSPLHF. CDR3 bases: TGTGCCAGCAGCTTTTCCAGGGGCTTAAATTCACCCCTCCACTTT.

This clonotype is deemed medium-sized. The chain has TRBV6-1 and TRBJ2-1; 13 bases fit TRBD2. The CDR3 length is 15 residues. Germline-derived CDR1 and CDR2 are MNHNS and SASEGT. The V gene end was trimmed by 1 base and the J gene end by 6 bases; junction bases not matched to a gene: 0. The CDR3 loop is CASSEGTSGSNEQFF. The CDR3 region has the DNA TGTGCCAGCAGTGAAGGGACTAGCGGGAGCAATGAGCAGTTCTTC.

The V call is TRBV16, the J call TRBJ1-1; D is unclear. The CDR3 has 13 amino acids. The V gene lost 0 bases and the J gene lost 6 bases, with 8 bases spanning the gap. Looked up from germline, CDR1 is KGHSY and CDR2 is FQNENV. The CDR3 is CASSQSIWAEAFF. The CDR3 nucleotides are TGTGCCAGCAGCCAATCAATATGGGCTGAAGCTTTCTTT. Full variable domain (outside the CDR3, taken from reference TRBV16 and TRBJ1-1): GEEVAQTPKHLVRGEGQKAKLYCAPIKGHSYVFWYQQVLKNEFKFLISFQNENVFDETGMPKERFSAKCLPNSPCSLEIQATKLEDSAVYFCASSQSIWAEAFFGQGTRLTVV.

The sample holds a few counts of this clonotype. The chain employs TRBV19 and TRBJ1-5; 9 nucleotides agree with TRBD1. The CDR3 is 15 amino acids. Germline lookup yields CDR1 LNHDA and CDR2 SQIVND (reference sequence). V gave up 9 bases and J gave up 2 bases; unmatched junction bases: 8. CDR3 sequence: CASRDRAGGNQPQHF. The CDR3 region has the DNA TGTGCCAGCCGGGACAGGGCCGGAGGCAATCAGCCCCAGCATTTT.

This clonotype was detected a few times. V gene TRBV19 combines with J gene TRBJ1-5; D may be TRBD1 (5 bases). CDR1 and CDR2 from the germline V gene are LNHDA and SQIVND (reference sequence). The CDR3 runs 14 residues. With 1 base removed from V and 2 bases from J, the gap between germline ends came to 6 bases. The CDR3 sequence is CASSIVRGNQPQHF. CDR3 nucleotides: TGTGCCAGTAGTATAGTCAGGGGCAATCAGCCCCAGCATTTT.

This clonotype was seen only a few times. V is TRBV5-1 and J is TRBJ2-5; D is unclear. The CDR3 is 13 residues long. Germline V gives CDR1 SGHRS, CDR2 YFSETQ. V lost 0 bases and J lost 3, with 6 bases in between. CDR3: CASSLVGKETQYF. CDR3 coding DNA: TGCGCCAGCAGCTTGGTGGGGAAAGAGACCCAGTACTTC.

This chain links TRBV24-1 with TRBJ2-5, with 7 bases fitting TRBD1. The V and J ends lost 3 bases and 1 base, in that order; junction bases with no gene match: 4. CDR1 is KGHDR and CDR2 is SFDVKD in the germline V gene. There are 15 residues in the CDR3. CDR3 nucleotides: TGTGCCACCAGTGATCACAGGGGATCCCAAGAGACCCAGTACTTC. Translation: CATSDHRGSQETQYF.

The chain couples TRBV7-2 to TRBJ2-5, with TRBD1 identical over 7 bases. CDR1 is SGHTA and CDR2 is FQGNSA in the germline V gene. This CDR3 region has 14 residues. Trimming took 6 bases from V and 3 from J; bases not matched to a gene: 7. CDR3 sequence: CASSQNRGKETQYF. CDR3 DNA: TGTGCCAGCAGTCAAAACAGGGGTAAAGAGACCCAGTACTTC.

This clonotype was counted between two and nine times. The rearrangement joins TRBV5-1 to TRBJ1-2; D ambiguous. V lost 4 bases, J lost 0 bases, and 7 bases lay in between. From germline, CDR1 is SGHRS and CDR2 YFSETQ. This CDR3 is 13 amino acids long. The CDR3 DNA sequence: TGCGCCAGCAGCCAGCAGGCTAACTATGGCTACACCTTC. It yields the protein CASSQQANYGYTF.

The chain employs TRBV6-2 or TRBV6-3 and TRBJ2-7, with 10 bases fitting TRBD1. CDR1 and CDR2 (germline): MNHEY, SVGEGT. The CDR3 sequence is 15 residues long. V trimming: 4 bases; J trimming: 2 bases; junction bases outside the gene matches: 5. The CDR3 DNA is TGTGCCAGCAGTTCAGGGACAGGGGCTACCTACGAGCAGTACTTC. Amino acids: CASSSGTGATYEQYF.

The rearrangement uses TRBV7-9 and TRBJ2-3, with 13 bases identical to TRBD2. V lost 6 bases and J lost 9; bases outside the gene matches: 6. This CDR3 contains 14 residues. Germline V CDR1 and CDR2: SEHNR, FQNEAQ (reference sequence). The CDR3 bases are TGTGCCAGCAGTGGGACTAGCGGGGATTGGACGCAGTATTTT. It encodes CASSGTSGDWTQYF.

The V call is TRBV28, the J call TRBJ1-2; 8 bases are a match to TRBD1. The CDR3 is made up of 15 amino acids. After removal of 6 bases from V and 2 bases from J, the junction contained 8 bases not matched to a gene. Germline CDR1 MDHEN, CDR2 SYDVKM. The CDR3 DNA reads as TGTGCCAGCAGCCCCGGGACAGGAAAGAACTATGGCTACACCTTC. This sequence encodes CASSPGTGKNYGYTF.

This clonotype was observed a handful of times. This chain joins TRBV21-1 and TRBJ2-5; TRBD1, the table's D call, lacks a check against the DNA. TRBV21-1 represents a pseudogene. The CDR3 consists of 15 residues. CDR3 DNA sequence: TGTGCCAGCAGCAAAGACAGGGACTGGGTAGAGACCCAGTACTTC. Translating it yields CASSKDRDWVETQYF.

This clonotype occurred a few times. The chain couples TRBV2 to TRBJ2-3; TRBD2 agrees at 7 bases. The CDR3 is 14 residues long. V lost 7 bases to trimming and J lost 0 bases; unmatched junction nucleotides: 4. Germline V gene sequence: CDR1 SNHLY, CDR2 FYNNEI. The CDR3 nucleotides read TGTGCCAGCATCAAGGGACTAAGCACAGATACGCAGTATTTT. Protein sequence: CASIKGLSTDTQYF.

The J gene is TRBJ1-5, the V gene TRBV6-2 or TRBV6-3, with D perhaps TRBD1 (5 bases). The CDR3 has 14 amino acids. Per the germline V gene, CDR1 is MNHEY and CDR2 is SVGEGT. The V gene lost 6 bases and the J gene lost 4 bases, with 13 bases spanning the gap. The CDR3 region has the DNA TGTGCCAGCAGCCGGGGGATGGCGAATCAGCCCCAGCATTTT. It yields the protein CASSRGMANQPQHF.

The CDR3 protein is CASSLNGGNEQFF. For the CDR3, the DNA is TGTGCCAGCAGCTTAAATGGAGGAAATGAGCAGTTCTTC. V usage is TRBV7-3 and J usage is TRBJ2-1, with TRBD2 as a possible D gene (5 bases). The CDR3 has 13 amino acids. Germline assignment: CDR1 SGHTA and CDR2 FQGTGA. V lost 1 base, J lost 7 bases, and 8 bases lay in between.

The genes are TRBV10-2 and TRBJ1-5; 10 bases fit TRBD1. Germline values: CDR1 WSHSY, CDR2 SAAADI. V gave up 8 bases and J gave up 6 bases; unmatched junction bases: 10. This CDR3 has 15 residues. CDR3 DNA sequence: TGCGCCAGCCTAGAGACAGGGGGCGATTTTCAGCCCCAGCATTTT. It translates to CASLETGGDFQPQHF.

The CDR3 spells CATSRAGASGSEKLFF. The CDR3, as DNA: TGTGCCACCAGCAGAGCCGGCGCCTCAGGGAGTGAAAAACTGTTTTTT. The V call is TRBV15, the J call TRBJ1-4; weak D call: TRBD1 (5 bases). Per the germline V gene, CDR1 is LNHNV and CDR2 is YYDKDF (reference sequence). The CDR3 spans 16 residues. Trimming removed 1 base at V and 7 bases at J, with 16 bases between. Using reference TRBV15 and TRBJ1-4 for the parts outside the CDR3, the full variable domain is DAMVIQNPRYQVTQFGKPVTLSCSQTLNHNVMYWYQQKSSQAPKLLFHYYDKDFNNEADTPDNFQSRRPNTSFCFLDIRSPGLGDTAMYLCATSRAGASGSEKLFFGSGTQLSVL.

This clonotype was seen a handful of times. The rearrangement links TRBV20-1 to TRBJ1-5; the match to TRBD1 covers 7 bases. CDR1 DFQATT and CDR2 SNEGSKA come from the germline V gene (reference sequence). Losses at the gene ends were 0 bases for V and 7 bases for J; bases not matched to a gene: 18. The CDR3 has 18 amino acids. Written as DNA, the CDR3 is TGCAGTGCTAGAGATATACTGAAAGAACGACAGGGAAGCCAGCCCCAGCATTTT. Its protein is CSARDILKERQGSQPQHF.